These 29 T cell receptor beta chains came from one sample sequenced in a study of blood T cell repertoires in COVID-19. Sequencing used immunoSEQ multiplex PCR; TCRdb keeps in-frame clones, though not all of them. The data show about 75,000 clones, around 89% seen once. The sample comprised peripheral blood. The receptors here all came from a woman in her seventies with acute or convalescent COVID-19.

In DNA form, the CDR3 reads TGTGCCAGCAGTGAAAACGAGGATGTATTCGAGCAGTACTTC. This sequence encodes CASSENEDVFEQYF. The genes are TRBV25-1 and TRBJ2-7; no definite D call. V was cut by 2 bases and J by 6 bases, with 14 bases left in between. This CDR3 comprises 14 residues. The germline V gene encodes CDR1 MGHDK and CDR2 SYGVNS.

The chain recombines TRBV24-1 with TRBJ1-4; D uncertain. Germline loops: CDR1 KGHDR, CDR2 SFDVKD. V lost 2 bases, J lost 7 bases, and 13 bases lay in between. This CDR3 region has 15 residues. CDR3 loop: CATSDSGAGGEKLFF. The CDR3 coding sequence is TGTGCCACCAGTGATTCCGGCGCGGGCGGTGAAAAACTGTTTTTT.

This clone was recorded once. V is TRBV11-3 and J is TRBJ1-1; D not certain. Trimming pared 1 base from V and 1 base from J, leaving 10 bases between. Per the germline V gene, CDR1 is SGHNT and CDR2 is YENEEA. The CDR3 totals 15 residues. As DNA, the CDR3 is TGTGCCAGCAGCTTAGGAGGGCATTCGAACACTGAAGCTTTCTTT. This gives the protein CASSLGGHSNTEAFF. Supplemented by reference TRBV11-3 and TRBJ1-1, the full variable domain reads EAGVVQSPRYKIIEKKQPVAFWCNPISGHNTLYWYLQNLGQGPELLIRYENEEAVDDSQLPKDRFSAERLKGVDSTLKIQPAELGDSAVYLCASSLGGHSNTEAFFGQGTRLTVV.

V gene TRBV11-2 combines with J gene TRBJ1-1, with D tentatively TRBD1 (5 bases). The ends were cut back, 8 bases at V and 3 bases at J, with 10 bases in the middle. The CDR3 totals 12 residues. The germline gives CDR1 SGHAT, CDR2 FQNNGV. The CDR3 DNA reads TGTGCCAGCCTGACAGAGGACACTGAAGCTTTCTTT. Translating gives CASLTEDTEAFF.

V is TRBV24-1 and J is TRBJ2-2, with 9 bases lining up with TRBD1. This CDR3 comprises 17 residues. The V gene end was trimmed by 4 bases and the J gene end by 6 bases; junction bases not matched to a gene: 11. Germline V gene sequence: CDR1 KGHDR, CDR2 SFDVKD. The CDR3 spells CATSEPRPGQGAGELFF. The CDR3 nucleotides are TGTGCCACCAGTGAACCTCGCCCGGGACAGGGCGCCGGGGAGCTGTTTTTT.

A note on this clone: The sample contains more than one DNA sequence encoding this CDR3. The gene calls are TRBV5-1 and TRBJ1-1; 7 bases map to TRBD1. The CDR3 is 13 residues long. Germline CDR1 SGHRS, CDR2 YFSETQ. Losses at the gene ends were 3 bases for V and 3 bases for J; bases not matched to a gene: 2. CDR3 nucleotide sequence: TGCGCCAGCAGCTCGCAGGGGGACACTGAAGCTTTCTTT. Encoded protein: CASSSQGDTEAFF.

V usage is TRBV4-3 and J usage is TRBJ2-7; 10 nucleotides agree with TRBD1. V shed 0 bases, J shed 5 bases, and the junction held 4 bases outside the gene matches. CDR1 is LGHNA and CDR2 is YSLEER in the germline V gene. The CDR3 loop spans 15 amino acids. CDR3 loop: CASSQEGTGVHEQYF. The CDR3 DNA is TGCGCCAGCAGCCAAGAAGGGACAGGGGTTCACGAGCAGTACTTC.

The table lists this clone with a few counts. The genes are TRBV20-1 and TRBJ2-3; D unclear. The CDR3 runs to 10 residues. V was trimmed by 8 bases and J by 1 base, leaving 4 bases between them. Germline V lookup: CDR1 DFQATT, CDR2 SNEGSKA (reference sequence). CDR3 nucleotides: TGCAGTTTCGGCACAGATACGCAGTATTTT. Its protein product is CSFGTDTQYF.

The chain is built from TRBV6-5 and TRBJ1-6, with D unclear. The CDR3 loop spans 16 amino acids. The V gene lost 4 bases and the J gene lost 3 bases, with 13 bases spanning the gap. CDR1 is MNHEY, CDR2 SVGAGI, per germline. CDR3 region: CASSLGRALYNSPLHF. CDR3 nucleotides: TGTGCCAGCAGTTTGGGGAGGGCCCTCTATAATTCACCCCTCCACTTT.

J is TRBJ2-7 and V is TRBV25-1, with TRBD1 matching over 8 bases. Trimming cost V 0 bases and J 1 base; bases outside gene matches: 11. Germline V gene lookup returns CDR1 MGHDK and CDR2 SYGVNS. The CDR3 has 18 residues. The CDR3 protein is CASSEYKRTGKGSYEQYF. CDR3 DNA: TGTGCCAGCAGTGAATATAAAAGGACAGGGAAAGGATCCTACGAGCAGTACTTC.

J is TRBJ2-1 and V is TRBV6-4, with 7 bases aligning to TRBD2. V trimming: 2 bases; J trimming: 5 bases; junction bases outside the gene matches: 6. Germline CDR1 and CDR2: MRHNA and SNTAGT. The length of the CDR3 is 15 residues. The CDR3 bases are TGTGCCAGCAGTGACCCGGACGGGGGGAACAATGAGCAGTTCTTC. This encodes CASSDPDGGNNEQFF.

Notes on this clone: The sample carries other DNA sequences with the same CDR3. The chain couples TRBV7-9 to TRBJ2-2; 16 nucleotides match TRBD2. Germline values: CDR1 SEHNR, CDR2 FQNEAQ (reference sequence). This CDR3 spans 19 amino acids. V dropped 5 bases and J dropped 8; count of bases not matched to a gene: 14. In DNA form, the CDR3 reads TGTGCCAGCAGCACTCAGCCCGGGACTAGCGGGAGGGCCCCTGGGGAGCTGTTTTTT. Its translation: CASSTQPGTSGRAPGELFF.

The chain recombines TRBV7-2 with TRBJ2-2, with 8 bases aligning to TRBD1. The CDR3 runs 16 residues. V trimming: 1 base; J trimming: 6 bases; junction bases outside the gene matches: 7. Germline CDR1 is SGHTA and CDR2 is FQGNSA. CDR3 protein: CASSLVWTGRAGELFF. In DNA, the CDR3 is TGTGCCAGCAGCTTAGTTTGGACAGGGCGCGCCGGGGAGCTGTTTTTT.

The chain uses TRBV7-9 and TRBJ2-1, with 8 bases identical to TRBD2. V trimming: 1 base; J trimming: 4 bases; junction bases outside the gene matches: 3. CDR1 and CDR2 (germline): SEHNR, FQNEAQ (reference sequence). CDR3 length: 15 amino acids. The CDR3 DNA reads TGTGCCAGCAGCTTAGAGGTAGCGGGGTACAATGAGCAGTTCTTC. Residues: CASSLEVAGYNEQFF.

The rearrangement joins TRBV12-3 or TRBV12-4 to TRBJ2-2, with D tentatively TRBD2 (5 bases). V was pared by 5 bases and J by 1 base, with 5 bases between. The CDR3 sequence is 13 residues long. CDR3 residues: CASSGRNTGELFF. Written as DNA, the CDR3 is TGTGCCAGCAGTGGGAGGAACACCGGGGAGCTGTTTTTT.

The chain joins TRBV2 to TRBJ1-2, with D perhaps matching TRBD1 (6 bases). This CDR3 region has 19 residues. The germline gives CDR1 SNHLY, CDR2 FYNNEI. The V end was cut by 6 bases, the J end by 2 bases, with 28 bases between. The CDR3: CASRDRAGTPRQGNYGYTF. CDR3 bases: TGTGCCAGCAGGGACCGGGCCGGGACACCGAGACAAGGAAACTATGGCTACACCTTC.

The rearrangement uses TRBV24-1 and TRBJ2-1, with 8 bases aligning to TRBD2. This CDR3 region has 15 residues. Trimming cost V 4 bases and J 8 bases; bases outside gene matches: 9. Germline CDR1 reads KGHDR; CDR2 reads SFDVKD. The CDR3 DNA is TGTGCCACCAGTGACCCCGGGAGGGTAGGGGATGAGCAGTTCTTC. Translation: CATSDPGRVGDEQFF.

This clone was found a few times. The chain uses TRBV5-4 and TRBJ1-1; D remains ambiguous. Germline CDR1 and CDR2: SGHNT and YYREEE (reference sequence). With 1 base removed from V and 10 bases from J, the gap between germline ends came to 11 bases. This CDR3 is 12 amino acids long. CDR3 sequence (DNA): TGTGCCAGCAGCTTGTACGGGTTTGTAGCTTTCTTT. This translates into CASSLYGFVAFF. Complete variable domain (other parts from reference TRBV5-4 and TRBJ1-1): ETGVTQSPTHLIKTRGQQVTLRCSSQSGHNTVSWYQQALGQGPQFIFQYYREEENGRGNFPPRFSGLQFPNYSSELNVNALELDDSALYLCASSLYGFVAFFGQGTRLTVV.

The rearrangement links TRBV7-3 to TRBJ1-6; 9 positions match TRBD1. Germline V gene data show CDR1 as SGHTA and CDR2 as FQGTGA. The V gene end was trimmed by 5 bases and the J gene end by 5 bases; junction bases not matched to a gene: 7. The CDR3 sequence is 16 residues long. CDR3 in amino acids: CASSVYGTGNNSPLHF. CDR3 DNA: TGTGCCAGCAGCGTTTACGGGACAGGGAATAATTCACCCCTCCACTTT.

This clone appeared once. The chain uses TRBV9 and TRBJ1-3; D is possibly TRBD1 (5 bases). Deletions cut 2 bases from V and 0 bases from J, with 21 bases between. Germline loops: CDR1 SGDLS, CDR2 YYNGEE. This CDR3 spans 19 amino acids. The CDR3 DNA follows: TGTGCCAGCAGCGTCCGCGGGAGAGGAACAGGATTCTCTGGAAACACCATATATTTT. Translating gives CASSVRGRGTGFSGNTIYF.

The J gene is TRBJ1-4, the V gene TRBV24-1; no firm D call. The CDR3 covers 17 residues. Germline CDR1 and CDR2: KGHDR and SFDVKD. V was pared by 3 bases and J by 0 bases, with 13 bases between. CDR3 DNA: TGTGCCACCAGTGATCGGGATACGATTCCAACTAATGAAAAACTGTTTTTT. Protein: CATSDRDTIPTNEKLFF.

The chain links TRBV18 to TRBJ1-1, with 7 bases identical to TRBD1. The CDR3 runs 15 residues. The J segment lost 0 bases and the V segment lost 5 bases, leaving 6 bases of the junction unmatched. Germline assignment: CDR1 KGHSH and CDR2 LQKENI. The CDR3 here is CASSGEQGMNTEAFF. The CDR3 nucleotides read TGTGCCAGCTCAGGAGAACAGGGGATGAACACTGAAGCTTTCTTT.

The V and J genes are TRBV4-2 and TRBJ2-4, with D possibly matching TRBD2 (6 bases). Germline-derived CDR1 and CDR2 are LGHNA and YNFKEQ. This CDR3 spans 12 amino acids. The ends were cut back, 6 bases at V and 6 bases at J, with 9 bases in the middle. The CDR3 region has the DNA TGTGCCAGCAGTCTGGGGGGAAACATTCAGTACTTC. Protein product: CASSLGGNIQYF.

The genes are TRBV5-1 and TRBJ2-3; weak D call: TRBD2 (7 bases). Trimming took 5 bases from V and 1 from J, leaving 11 bases between them. The germline CDR1 and CDR2 sequences are SGHRS and YFSETQ. The CDR3 runs 14 residues. CDR3 DNA sequence: TGCGCCAGCAGTGGGGGGGCGGGCACAGATACGCAGTATTTT. This codes for CASSGGAGTDTQYF. Full variable domain (rest looked up from reference TRBV5-1 and TRBJ2-3): KAGVTQTPRYLIKTRGQQVTLSCSPISGHRSVSWYQQTPGQGLQFLFEYFSETQRNKGNFPGRFSGRQFSNSRSEMNVSTLELGDSALYLCASSGGAGTDTQYFGPGTRLTVL.

The chain links TRBV5-8 to TRBJ2-1; D is undetermined. V was cut by 4 bases and J by 8 bases, with 16 bases left in between. Germline CDR1 is SGHTS and CDR2 is YDEGEE. The CDR3 has 14 residues. CDR3 sequence (DNA): TGTGCCAGCAGCGTTGCCTCCCCGTTAGATGAGCAGTTCTTC. Encoded protein: CASSVASPLDEQFF.

The chain is built from TRBV18 and TRBJ1-3, with 7 bases identical to TRBD1. The CDR3 is 16 residues long. In germline, CDR1 is KGHSH, CDR2 LQKENI. V was clipped by 5 bases and J by 3 bases; unmatched bases: 10. The CDR3 is CASSATTGAGGNTIYF. CDR3 coding DNA: TGTGCCAGCTCAGCCACCACAGGGGCTGGTGGAAACACCATATATTTT.

V and J are TRBV7-2 and TRBJ1-2, with TRBD1 as a possible D gene (5 bases). V was pared by 0 bases and J by 5 bases, with 7 bases between. Germline assignment: CDR1 SGHTA and CDR2 FQGNSA. The CDR3 has 13 amino acids. The chain's CDR3 is CASSLAGLYGYTF. CDR3 sequence (DNA): TGTGCCAGCAGCTTAGCGGGGCTATATGGCTACACCTTC. The full variable domain, its missing parts supplied by reference TRBV7-2 and TRBJ1-2, is GAGVSQSPSNKVTEKGKDVELRCDPISGHTALYWYRQSLGQGLEFLIYFQGNSAPDKSGLPSDRFSAERTGGSVSTLTIQRTQQEDSAVYLCASSLAGLYGYTFGSGTRLTVV.

This clone was found a few times. The chain uses TRBV11-2 and TRBJ1-3; D gene uncertain. Germline V gene sequence: CDR1 SGHAT, CDR2 FQNNGV. The CDR3 contains 15 residues. Trimming cost V 3 bases and J 4 bases, with 13 bases left between them. The CDR3 spells CASSFTQTRGNTIYF. CDR3 DNA: TGTGCCAGCAGCTTCACTCAGACTCGGGGAAACACCATATATTTT.

The gene calls are TRBV2 and TRBJ2-1; 11 positions match TRBD2. Germline loops: CDR1 SNHLY, CDR2 FYNNEI. The CDR3 contains 15 residues. J gave up 4 bases and V 5 bases, and 4 bases lay outside the gene matches. In nucleotides, the CDR3 is TGTGCCAGCAGTCGCCTAGCGGGAGGTTACAATGAGCAGTTCTTC. This sequence encodes CASSRLAGGYNEQFF.